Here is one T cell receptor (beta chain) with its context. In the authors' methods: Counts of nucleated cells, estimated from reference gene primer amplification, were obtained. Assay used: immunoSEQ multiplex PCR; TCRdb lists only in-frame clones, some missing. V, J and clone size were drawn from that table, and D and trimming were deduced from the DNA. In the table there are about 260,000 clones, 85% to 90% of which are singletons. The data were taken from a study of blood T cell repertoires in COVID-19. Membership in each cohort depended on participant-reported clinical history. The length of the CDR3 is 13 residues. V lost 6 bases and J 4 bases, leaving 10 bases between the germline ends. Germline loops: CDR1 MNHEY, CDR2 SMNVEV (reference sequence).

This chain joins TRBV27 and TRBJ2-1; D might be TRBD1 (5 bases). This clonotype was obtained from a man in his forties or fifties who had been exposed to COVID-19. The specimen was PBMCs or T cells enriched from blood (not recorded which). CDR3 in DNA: TGTGCCAGCAGCACGTACAGGTACAATGAGCAGTTCTTC. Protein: CASSTYRYNEQFF.